This T cell receptor (beta chain) was identified during a study of blood T cell repertoires in COVID-19. About the study: From the United States, Italy and Spain came samples of acute and convalescent COVID-19. The cDNA or gDNA used as material had been derived from T cells, B-cell-depleted T cells, or PBMCs.

The authors' processing: Scientists estimated how many nucleated cells there were by amplifying reference gene primers. The table came from immunoSEQ multiplex PCR; TCRdb's copy has only in-frame clones and leaves some out. The DNA was the basis for D and trimming; V, J and clone size are from that table. The sample lists about 150,000 clones; roughly 75% were seen once. Trimming removed 6 bases at V and 0 bases at J, with 15 bases between. CDR1 and CDR2 (germline): MNHEY, SMNVEV (reference sequence). This CDR3 has 15 residues. The study counted Cohort 3 donors as recovered given two negative PCRs, clearance, or symptom resolution.

The sequencing input was PBMCs or T cells enriched from blood (not recorded which). The rearrangement uses TRBV27 and TRBJ2-7, with D possibly TRBD1 on 6 matching bases. This clonotype was sampled from a woman aged 45 to 65 who had recovered from COVID-19. CDR3 loop: CASSPAGTTSYEQYF. Written as DNA, the CDR3 is TGTGCCAGCAGCCCAGCCGGGACAACCTCCTACGAGCAGTACTTC.